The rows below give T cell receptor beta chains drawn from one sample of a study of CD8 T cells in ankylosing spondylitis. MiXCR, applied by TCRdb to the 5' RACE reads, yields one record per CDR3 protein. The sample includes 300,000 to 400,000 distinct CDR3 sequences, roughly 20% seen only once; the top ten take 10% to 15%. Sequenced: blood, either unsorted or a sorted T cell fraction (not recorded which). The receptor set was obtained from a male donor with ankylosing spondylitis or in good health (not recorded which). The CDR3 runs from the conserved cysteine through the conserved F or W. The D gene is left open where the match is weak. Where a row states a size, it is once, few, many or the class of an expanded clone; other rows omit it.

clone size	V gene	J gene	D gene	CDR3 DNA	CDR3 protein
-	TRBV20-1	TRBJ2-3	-	TGCAGTGCTAGAGATATGGGCACACAGGGTTGGTTGGATTTT	CSARDMGTQGWLDF
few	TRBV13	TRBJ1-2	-	TGTGCCAGCAGCTTAAACCCCCTATCGAGCGGGGGGCGGAGGGGCTACACCTTC	CASSLNPLSSGGRRGYTF
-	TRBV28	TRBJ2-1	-	TGTGCCAGCAGCTCGGCTAAGGATGGTGAGCAGTTCTTC	CASSSAKDGEQFF
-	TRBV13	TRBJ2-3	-	TGTGCCAGCCTCCCTTCTGGCGGGGGCCTCACAGATACGCAGTATTTT	CASLPSGGGLTDTQYF
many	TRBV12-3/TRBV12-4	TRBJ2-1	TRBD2	TGTGCCAGCAGTCTCAGACTAGCGGGGCCATACAATGAGCAGTTCTTC	CASSLRLAGPYNEQFF
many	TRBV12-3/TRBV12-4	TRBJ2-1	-	TGTGCCAGCTCCTACACATACAATGAGCAGTTCTTC	CASSYTYNEQFF
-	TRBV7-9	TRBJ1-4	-	TGTGCCAGCAGCTTAGTCCCGGACAGAGATGAAAAACTGTTTTTT	CASSLVPDRDEKLFF
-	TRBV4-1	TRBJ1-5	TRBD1	TGCGCCAGCAGCCAATCGACAGGGCTCGGCAATCAGCCCCAGCATTTT	CASSQSTGLGNQPQHF
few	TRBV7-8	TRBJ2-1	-	TGTGCCAGCAGCTTAGATGGTTCACTTCTCAGGCAGTTCTTC	CASSLDGSLLRQFF
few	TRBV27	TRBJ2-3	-	TGTGCCAGCAGGCTCGCCGGGGCCCTCACAGATACGCAGTATTTT	CASRLAGALTDTQYF
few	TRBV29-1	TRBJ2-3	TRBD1	TGCAGCGTATTAATCGGGACAGGAGGCCTCACAGATACGCAGTATTTT	CSVLIGTGGLTDTQYF
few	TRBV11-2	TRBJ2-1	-	TGTGCCAGCAGCTCCCCGGGTCGATCCTACAATGAGCAGTTCTTC	CASSSPGRSYNEQFF
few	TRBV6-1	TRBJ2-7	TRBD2	TGTGCCAGCTTACCGACTAGCGGGGGTGTAGACGAGCAGTACTTC	CASLPTSGGVDEQYF
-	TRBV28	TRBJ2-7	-	TGTGCCAGCAGACCCAGGTACCCCTACGAGCAGTACTTC	CASRPRYPYEQYF
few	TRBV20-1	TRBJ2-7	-	TGCAGTGCTACCCCTTTTTTAGCCGGTCCCTACGAGCAGTACTTC	CSATPFLAGPYEQYF
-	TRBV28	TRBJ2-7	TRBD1	TGTGCCAGCAGTATCGCCGGGACAGGGGTATCGTACGAGCAGTACTTC	CASSIAGTGVSYEQYF
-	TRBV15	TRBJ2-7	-	TGTGCCACCAGCAGCCCGACAGGCCCCTACGAGCAGTACTTC	CATSSPTGPYEQYF
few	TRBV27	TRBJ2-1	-	TGTGCCAGCAGTTTACCCTCCAGCCCATCCAATGAGCAGTTCTTC	CASSLPSSPSNEQFF
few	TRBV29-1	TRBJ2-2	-	TGCAGCGTTGTTCACCAGAACACCGGGGAGCTGTTTTTT	CSVVHQNTGELFF
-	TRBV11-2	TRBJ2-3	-	TGTGCCAGCAGCTCCCCGCGTAGCGGCGGCACAGATACGCAGTATTTT	CASSSPRSGGTDTQYF
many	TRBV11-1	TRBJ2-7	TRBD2	TGTGCCAGCAGCTTCGATCAATCACTAGCGGATTTTCCCTACGAGCAGTACTTC	CASSFDQSLADFPYEQYF
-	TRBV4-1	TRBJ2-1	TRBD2	TGCGCCAGCAGCCCTACTAGCGGGGTCTATGAGCAGTTCTTC	CASSPTSGVYEQFF
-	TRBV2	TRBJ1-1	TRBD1	TGTGCCAGCAGTGAAAGTCTTACAGGGGGGGCTGAAGCTTTCTTT	CASSESLTGGAEAFF
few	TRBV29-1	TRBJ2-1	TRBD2	TGCAGCGTTCGCGGGGGTAACACGGCAGGCAATGAGCAGTTCTTC	CSVRGGNTAGNEQFF
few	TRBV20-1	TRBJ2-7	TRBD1	TGCAGTGCTAGAGTTGAGGGGGCTACATACGAGCAGTACTTC	CSARVEGATYEQYF
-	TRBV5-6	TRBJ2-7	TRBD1	TGTGCCAGCAGCGAGCCCGGGACAGGGTTCTACGAGCAGTACTTC	CASSEPGTGFYEQYF
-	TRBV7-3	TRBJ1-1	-	TGTGCCAGCAGCTTATTTACGAACACTGAAGCTTTCTTT	CASSLFTNTEAFF
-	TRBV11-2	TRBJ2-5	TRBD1	TGTGCCAGCAGCCAAGTGGGGACAGGAGGAGAGACCCAGTACTTC	CASSQVGTGGETQYF
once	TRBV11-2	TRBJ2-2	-	TGTGCCAGCAGCTTAGATGGTTCTAGCGTGGCCGGGGAGCTGTTTTTT	CASSLDGSSVAGELFF
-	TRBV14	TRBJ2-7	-	TGTGCCAGGACAAAACGACAGAACACCTACGAGCAGTACTTC	CARTKRQNTYEQYF
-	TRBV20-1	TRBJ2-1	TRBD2	TGCAGTGCTGGACTGACTAGCGGGGCGTACAATGAGCAGTTCTTC	CSAGLTSGAYNEQFF
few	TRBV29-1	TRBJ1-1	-	TGCAGCGTTGAAAAGGGTGGCCCTGAAGCTTTCTTT	CSVEKGGPEAFF
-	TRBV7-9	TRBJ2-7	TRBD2	TGTGCCAGCAGCCCAGTCGGGGGGGCCTACGAGCAGTACTTC	CASSPVGGAYEQYF
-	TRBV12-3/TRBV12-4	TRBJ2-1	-	TGTGCCAGCAGTTTAATGGCCTACAATGAGCAGTTCTTC	CASSLMAYNEQFF
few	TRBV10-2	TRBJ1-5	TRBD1	TGCGCCAATTTCCCCGGGACAGGGAAAGGTCCCGAAAGGCCCCAGCATTTT	CANFPGTGKGPERPQHF
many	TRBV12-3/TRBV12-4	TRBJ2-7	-	TGTGCCAGCAGTACCGGGTCATCCTACGAGCAGTACTTC	CASSTGSSYEQYF
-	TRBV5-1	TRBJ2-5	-	TGCGCCAGCAGGGTCAAACAAGCGGCCTCAGAGACCCAGTACTTC	CASRVKQAASETQYF
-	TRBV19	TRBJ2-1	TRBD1	TGTGCCAGTAGTATAGACGGGACAGGCTCTTACAATGAGCAGTTCTTC	CASSIDGTGSYNEQFF
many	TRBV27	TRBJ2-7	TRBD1	TGTGCCAGCAGTCCAGGGACAGGGTTCGAGCAGTACTTC	CASSPGTGFEQYF
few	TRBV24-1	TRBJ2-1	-	TGTGCCACCAGGCGAGGCCACGAGCAGTTCTTC	CATRRGHEQFF
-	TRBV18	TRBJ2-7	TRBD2	TGTGCCAGCAATGGCGGGGGTCCTTCCTACGAGCAGTACTTC	CASNGGGPSYEQYF
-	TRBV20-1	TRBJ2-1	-	TGCAGTGCTAGATGGATAGAGCAGTTCTTC	CSARWIEQFF
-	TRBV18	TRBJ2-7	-	TGTGCCAGCTCACCCGAGACAGGGACTATCTACGAGCAGTACTTC	CASSPETGTIYEQYF
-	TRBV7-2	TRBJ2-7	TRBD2	TGTGCCAGCAGCTTTAGCGGGGGGGTCGGTTACGAGCAGTACTTC	CASSFSGGVGYEQYF
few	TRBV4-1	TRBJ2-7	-	TGCGCCAGCAGCCACCCCACGACAGGCCCAGTTACCTACGAGCAGTACTTC	CASSHPTTGPVTYEQYF
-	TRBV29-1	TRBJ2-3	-	TGCAGCGTTGAAGATCCTACCCCGGGGGACCCTAGCACAGATACGCAGTATTTT	CSVEDPTPGDPSTDTQYF
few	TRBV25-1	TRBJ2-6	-	TGTGCCAGCAGGGGGGCTGGGGCCAACGTCCTGACTTTC	CASRGAGANVLTF
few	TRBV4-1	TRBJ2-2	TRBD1	TGCGCCAGCAGCCAAGAACCGGGACAGGAAAACACCGGGGAGCTGTTTTTT	CASSQEPGQENTGELFF
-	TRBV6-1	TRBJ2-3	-	TGTGCCAGCAGTGCTCTGGACAACACAGATACGCAGTATTTT	CASSALDNTDTQYF
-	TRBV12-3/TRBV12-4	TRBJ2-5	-	TGTGCCAGCAGTTTCTCAACTAGCTTGGCCCAGTACTTC	CASSFSTSLAQYF
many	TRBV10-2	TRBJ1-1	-	TGCGCCAGCACAGGCGACGGAGTGAACACTGAAGCTTTCTTT	CASTGDGVNTEAFF
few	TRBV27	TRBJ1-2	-	TGTGCCAGCAGGCGGGAGGAAGGTCTTGGCTACACCTTC	CASRREEGLGYTF
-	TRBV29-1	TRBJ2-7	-	TGCAGCGTGGCAGGGAGGGGGGTTGTCGACGAGCAGTACTTC	CSVAGRGVVDEQYF
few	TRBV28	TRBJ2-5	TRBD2	TGTGCCAGCAGTTCACTAGCGTGGACCCAGTACTTC	CASSSLAWTQYF
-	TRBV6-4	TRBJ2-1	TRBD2	TGTGCCAGCAGTGCCTCTAGCGGGGGAGGTCACAATGAGCAGTTCTTC	CASSASSGGGHNEQFF
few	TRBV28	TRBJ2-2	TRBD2	TGTGCCAGCAGACCCGGGACTAGCGGCACCGGGGAGCTGTTTTTT	CASRPGTSGTGELFF